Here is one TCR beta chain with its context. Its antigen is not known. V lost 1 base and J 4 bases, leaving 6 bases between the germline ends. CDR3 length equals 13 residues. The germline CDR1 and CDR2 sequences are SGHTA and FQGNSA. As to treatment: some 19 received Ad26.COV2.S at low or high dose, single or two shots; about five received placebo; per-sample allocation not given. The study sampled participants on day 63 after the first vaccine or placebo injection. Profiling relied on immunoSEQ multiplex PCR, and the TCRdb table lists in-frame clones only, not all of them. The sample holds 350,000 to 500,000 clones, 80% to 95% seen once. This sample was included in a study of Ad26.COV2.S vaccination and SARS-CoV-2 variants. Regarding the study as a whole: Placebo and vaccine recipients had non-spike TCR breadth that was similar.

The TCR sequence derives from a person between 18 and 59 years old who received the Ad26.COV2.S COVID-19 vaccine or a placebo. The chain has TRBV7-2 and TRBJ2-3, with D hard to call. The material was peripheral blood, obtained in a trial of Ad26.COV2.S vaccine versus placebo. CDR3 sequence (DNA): TGTGCCAGCAGCTTAGTTAGACCAGATACGCAGTATTTT. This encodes CASSLVRPDTQYF.